A selection of T cell receptor beta chains follows, all from one sample in a study of OX40 agonist ivuxolimab in advanced cancers. The assay was immunoSEQ multiplex PCR, and TCRdb's table has in-frame clones only and misses some. The sample gives some 60,000 clones, 91% of which show up once; roughly an eighth is in the top ten. The sample consisted of CD4+ or CD8+ T cells sorted from blood, taken in a trial of the OX40 agonist ivuxolimab. The receptors shown here come from an adult with an advanced solid tumor such as melanoma, head and neck, liver or kidney cancer. CDR3s include the opening cysteine and the closing phenylalanine or tryptophan.

>TRBV2|TRBJ2-1
CASKATDEQFF
>TRBV29-1|TRBJ2-7
CSVEDSAGGGYEQYF
>TRBV7-6|TRBJ1-3
CASSSGAHSGNTIYF
>TRBV4-3|TRBJ2-3
CASSQRLAGEGNTQYF
>TRBV29-1|TRBJ2-7
CSVVLGTGPSYEQYF
>TRBV6-5|TRBJ1-1
CASSYLGEAGGTEAFF
>TRBV12-5|TRBJ2-1
CASGNRGTYNEQFF
>TRBV10-3|TRBJ2-3
CAISGGLAGGDTQYF
>TRBV19|NA
CASSRARDSYEQYF
>TRBV10-2|TRBJ2-2
CASSEQAHRTNTGELFF
>TRBV11-2|TRBJ2-7
CASSLDLAVTYEQYF
>TRBV5-5|TRBJ2-3
CASSFQGFRVTDTQYF
>TRBV11-2|TRBJ2-1
CASSSTYNSYNEQFF
>TRBV7-9|TRBJ1-1
CATGTWNTEAFF
>TRBV5-6|TRBJ2-5
CASSLIGAALEAQYF
>TRBV5-4|TRBJ2-7
CASSFGPSGSYEQYF
>TRBV2|TRBJ2-5
CASSEASVYETQYF
>TRBV28|TRBJ1-5
CASSVTGGDQPQHF
>TRBV11-3|TRBJ2-7
CASSLGPDSGGLGPYEQYF
>TRBV4-2|TRBJ1-2
CASSQDSEVRPFYGYTF
>TRBV27|TRBJ1-1
CASSVASGGTEAFF
>TRBV6-5|TRBJ2-1
CASSYRVAYNEQFF
>TRBV13|TRBJ2-7
CASSSTSGARISYEQYF
>TRBV14|TRBJ1-2
CASSQESGSSYGYTF
>TRBV11-2|TRBJ2-3
CASLNSWTSTDTQYF
>TRBV27|TRBJ1-1
CASSFYREYTEAFF
>TRBV7-8|TRBJ1-4
CASSLWSGVGLTNEKLFF
>TRBV5-1|TRBJ1-1
CASSLTSSGRKNTEAFF
>TRBV6-6|TRBJ2-5
CASSFTSSWVETQYF
>TRBV27|TRBJ2-7
CASSPLNPQGQTGLREGSYEQYF
>TRBV7-9|TRBJ2-3
CASSPGRPTDTQYF
>TRBV19|TRBJ1-2
CASSIEPDRADYGYTF
>TRBV14|TRBJ2-5
CASSRQPTQYF
>TRBV21-1|TRBJ2-5
CASSKENLGWAGEASTNQETQYF
>TRBV6-1|TRBJ2-3
CASASGRDTDTQYF
>TRBV28|TRBJ2-7
CASSIYREQYF
>TRBV27|TRBJ1-5
CASSLGARQPQHF
>TRBV7-9|TRBJ2-1
CASSQMPDLSFF
>TRBV7-9|TRBJ1-1
CASSRKTSRGTEAFF
>TRBV9|TRBJ2-1
CASSPKDRPYNEQFF
>TRBV15|TRBJ1-5
CATSRDAGGQPQHF
>TRBV5-4|TRBJ1-2
CASSPTGGRGYTF
>TRBV2|TRBJ2-7
CASSEVVVYSPYEQYF